These 2 T cell receptor beta chains came from one sample sequenced in a study of early T cells in non-severe SARS-CoV-2 infection. TCRdb re-analysed the 5' RACE reads in MiXCR, keeping a single row per CDR3 protein. The sample has approximately 81,000 distinct CDR3 sequences; approximately 13% are singletons. Material: whole blood. The receptors derive from an adult who was a healthcare worker with PCR-confirmed SARS-CoV-2 infection or an uninfected control (not recorded which).

This clonotype was seen more than once but under ten times. The J gene is TRBJ2-3, the V gene TRBV13; TRBD2 matches at 12 bases. This CDR3 is 17 amino acids long. V trimming: 2 bases; J trimming: 1 base; junction bases outside the gene matches: 4. Germline values: CDR1 PRHDT, CDR2 FYEKMQ (reference sequence). DNA of the CDR3: TGTGCCAGCAGCTTATTCCGGACTAGCGGGGGCACAGATACGCAGTATTTT. It specifies CASSLFRTSGGTDTQYF. Using reference TRBV13 and TRBJ2-3 for the parts outside the CDR3, the full variable domain is AAGVIQSPRHLIKEKRETATLKCYPIPRHDTVYWYQQGPGQDPQFLISFYEKMQSDKGSIPDRFSAQQFSDYHSELNMSSLELGDSALYFCASSLFRTSGGTDTQYFGPGTRLTVL.

This rearrangement joins TRBV6-2 or TRBV6-3 to TRBJ1-3; no clear D gene. The germline V gene encodes CDR1 MNHEY and CDR2 SVGEGT. The germline V and J ends were trimmed by 3 bases and 0 bases, with 9 bases remaining between them. CDR3 size: 15 residues. The CDR3 loop reads CASSYLHISGNTIYF. DNA of the CDR3: TGTGCCAGCAGTTATCTGCACATCTCTGGAAACACCATATATTTT.